This T cell receptor beta chain derives from a study of human CD8 memory T cell subsets. Broader study findings: Stem-like memory and precursor exhausted T cells, unlike effector memory cells, were similarly highly diverse. Only one chain type (the T cell receptor beta chain) was sequenced in this study.

Classification as TPEX applied to CCR7+ PD-1+ TIGIT+ early memory CD8+ T cells bearing exhausted-like traits. From buffy coats of healthy donors, the PBMC were obtained. Investigators built TCR beta libraries using UMI-labeled 5' RACE. From the 5' RACE reads, TCRdb lists one entry per CDR3 protein and no DNA. Its listing shows around 6,500 distinct CDR3 sequences. Of note for this clonotype: Its antigen is as yet unknown.

Sequences were obtained from CD8+ T cells from PBMCs. The sequence was obtained from a human donor in good health.

CDR3 sequence: CASSLGTANDYTF. This rearrangement joins TRBV13 to TRBJ1-2; with no DNA, the TCRdb D assignment of TRBD1 cannot be verified. In germline, CDR1 is PRHDT, CDR2 FYEKMQ (reference sequence). The CDR3 runs to 13 residues.